This is a list of T cell receptor beta chains from one sample in a study of shared clonotypes between healthy human individuals. Repertoires were generated with immunoSEQ multiplex PCR, while TCRdb's copy carries only in-frame clones and drops some. The sample includes over 2 million clones, about 95% seen only once; the top ten take 1% to 1.3%. Sequencing was done on a sample of naive CD8+ T cells sorted from blood. All receptors come from a man younger than 30 in good health. Each CDR3 is given with its conserved first and last residue. The order of the fields is D gene, J gene, V gene, clone size, CDR3 length, CDR3 protein, CDR3 DNA. The D gene is left open where the match is weak. Some rows have no size entry. The others give once, few or many, or a class for an expanded clone.

d_call: NA; j_call: TRBJ2-7; v_call: TRBV30; clone_size: once; cdr3_length: 12; cdr3_aa: CAWSDGPYEQYF; cdr3_nt: TGTGCCTGGAGCGATGGACCCTACGAGCAGTACTTC
d_call: NA; j_call: TRBJ2-1; v_call: TRBV2; clone_size: NA; cdr3_length: 14; cdr3_aa: CASSEGVGYNEQFF; cdr3_nt: TGTGCCAGCAGTGAAGGGGTTGGCTACAATGAGCAGTTCTTC
d_call: TRBD1; j_call: TRBJ2-7; v_call: TRBV29-1; clone_size: NA; cdr3_length: 15; cdr3_aa: CSVDTGQGISYEQYF; cdr3_nt: TGCAGCGTTGATACAGGACAGGGGATATCCTACGAGCAGTACTTC
d_call: NA; j_call: TRBJ2-3; v_call: TRBV28; clone_size: NA; cdr3_length: 16; cdr3_aa: CASSLYGGEYTDTQYF; cdr3_nt: TGTGCCAGCAGTTTATACGGCGGGGAGTACACAGATACGCAGTATTTT
d_call: NA; j_call: TRBJ2-7; v_call: TRBV27; clone_size: NA; cdr3_length: 12; cdr3_aa: CASSIPRGEQYF; cdr3_nt: TGTGCCAGCAGTATCCCGAGGGGCGAGCAGTACTTC
d_call: NA; j_call: TRBJ1-1; v_call: TRBV11-2; clone_size: NA; cdr3_length: 13; cdr3_aa: CASSFAEGAEAFF; cdr3_nt: TGTGCCAGCAGCTTTGCCGAAGGCGCTGAAGCTTTCTTT
d_call: TRBD2; j_call: TRBJ2-2; v_call: TRBV7-3; clone_size: NA; cdr3_length: 16; cdr3_aa: CASSLYLAGGPGELFF; cdr3_nt: TGTGCCAGCAGCTTATATCTAGCGGGGGGCCCCGGGGAGCTGTTTTTT
d_call: NA; j_call: TRBJ2-7; v_call: TRBV29-1; clone_size: NA; cdr3_length: 13; cdr3_aa: CSVRPGESHEQYF; cdr3_nt: TGCAGCGTTCGCCCGGGAGAATCCCACGAGCAGTACTTC
d_call: TRBD1; j_call: TRBJ2-1; v_call: TRBV5-1; clone_size: NA; cdr3_length: 15; cdr3_aa: CASSGDRVALDEQFF; cdr3_nt: TGCGCCAGCAGCGGGGACAGGGTGGCCCTTGATGAGCAGTTCTTC
d_call: NA; j_call: TRBJ2-1; v_call: TRBV28; clone_size: NA; cdr3_length: 15; cdr3_aa: CASTVAVNSYNEQFF; cdr3_nt: TGTGCCAGCACCGTAGCGGTTAACTCCTACAATGAGCAGTTCTTC
d_call: NA; j_call: TRBJ1-3; v_call: TRBV30; clone_size: NA; cdr3_length: 14; cdr3_aa: CAWIYGAAGNTIYF; cdr3_nt: TGTGCCTGGATATACGGGGCGGCTGGAAACACCATATATTTT
d_call: TRBD1; j_call: TRBJ1-6; v_call: TRBV5-1; clone_size: NA; cdr3_length: 15; cdr3_aa: CASSDTTGAYSVLHF; cdr3_nt: TGCGCCAGCAGCGATACGACAGGGGCCTATTCGGTCCTCCACTTT
d_call: NA; j_call: TRBJ2-7; v_call: TRBV28; clone_size: NA; cdr3_length: 15; cdr3_aa: CASSFTGTPSYEQYF; cdr3_nt: TGTGCCAGCAGTTTTACCGGGACACCATCCTACGAGCAGTACTTC
d_call: NA; j_call: TRBJ2-1; v_call: TRBV9; clone_size: NA; cdr3_length: 15; cdr3_aa: CASSVEGRPYNEQFF; cdr3_nt: TGTGCCAGCAGCGTGGAGGGGCGCCCCTACAATGAGCAGTTCTTC
d_call: NA; j_call: TRBJ1-4; v_call: TRBV7-6; clone_size: once; cdr3_length: 13; cdr3_aa: CASSPAGAAKLFF; cdr3_nt: TGTGCCAGCAGCCCAGCCGGGGCTGCAAAACTGTTTTTT
d_call: NA; j_call: TRBJ2-7; v_call: TRBV6-5; clone_size: NA; cdr3_length: 14; cdr3_aa: CASSYSEGTYEQYF; cdr3_nt: TGTGCCAGCAGTTACTCTGAGGGGACCTACGAGCAGTACTTC
d_call: TRBD1; j_call: TRBJ1-3; v_call: TRBV5-1; clone_size: NA; cdr3_length: 16; cdr3_aa: CASSAGDRGRGNTIYF; cdr3_nt: TGCGCCAGCAGCGCAGGGGACAGGGGTCGGGGAAACACCATATATTTT
d_call: TRBD1; j_call: TRBJ1-1; v_call: TRBV10-2; clone_size: NA; cdr3_length: 16; cdr3_aa: CATRGDRESDDTEAFF; cdr3_nt: TGCGCCACCCGGGGGGACAGGGAATCAGATGACACTGAAGCTTTCTTT
d_call: NA; j_call: TRBJ2-7; v_call: TRBV28; clone_size: NA; cdr3_length: 12; cdr3_aa: CASSASGFEQYF; cdr3_nt: TGTGCCAGCAGTGCTTCAGGGTTCGAGCAGTACTTC
d_call: NA; j_call: TRBJ1-2; v_call: TRBV7-2; clone_size: few; cdr3_length: 13; cdr3_aa: CASSLALPRGYTF; cdr3_nt: TGTGCCAGCAGCTTAGCGCTACCACGCGGCTACACCTTC
d_call: NA; j_call: TRBJ1-1; v_call: TRBV7-9; clone_size: NA; cdr3_length: 17; cdr3_aa: CASSFRTLGYKNTEAFF; cdr3_nt: TGTGCCAGCAGCTTTAGAACCCTAGGGTACAAGAACACTGAAGCTTTCTTT
d_call: TRBD1; j_call: TRBJ1-2; v_call: TRBV2; clone_size: once; cdr3_length: 13; cdr3_aa: CAVDRASNYGYTF; cdr3_nt: TGTGCCGTCGACAGGGCGTCTAACTATGGCTACACCTTC
d_call: NA; j_call: TRBJ1-1; v_call: TRBV7-9; clone_size: NA; cdr3_length: 12; cdr3_aa: CASSLDGGEAFF; cdr3_nt: TGTGCCAGCAGCTTGGACGGAGGTGAAGCTTTCTTT
d_call: TRBD2; j_call: TRBJ2-7; v_call: TRBV15; clone_size: NA; cdr3_length: 15; cdr3_aa: CATSIGTSGSDEQYF; cdr3_nt: TGTGCCACCAGCATCGGAACTAGCGGGAGCGACGAGCAGTACTTC
d_call: TRBD2; j_call: TRBJ2-7; v_call: TRBV11-3; clone_size: NA; cdr3_length: 15; cdr3_aa: CASSLGPGGSYEQYF; cdr3_nt: TGTGCCAGCAGCTTAGGTCCGGGAGGATCCTACGAGCAGTACTTC
d_call: TRBD1; j_call: TRBJ2-1; v_call: TRBV6-1; clone_size: few; cdr3_length: 15; cdr3_aa: CASSEATGGYNEQFF; cdr3_nt: TGTGCCAGCAGTGAAGCGACAGGGGGCTACAATGAGCAGTTCTTC
d_call: TRBD2; j_call: TRBJ2-7; v_call: TRBV11-2; clone_size: NA; cdr3_length: 13; cdr3_aa: CASSLILAGEQYF; cdr3_nt: TGTGCCAGCAGCTTAATACTAGCGGGCGAGCAGTACTTC
d_call: NA; j_call: TRBJ1-5; v_call: TRBV30; clone_size: NA; cdr3_length: 14; cdr3_aa: CSWGSENSNQPQHF; cdr3_nt: TGTTCATGGGGGTCCGAAAATAGCAATCAGCCCCAGCATTTT
d_call: NA; j_call: TRBJ2-1; v_call: TRBV4-1; clone_size: once; cdr3_length: 16; cdr3_aa: CASSLGPTLYYNEQFF; cdr3_nt: TGCGCCAGCAGCCTCGGGCCCACCCTCTACTACAATGAGCAGTTCTTC